The table lists the clone carrying this T cell receptor (beta chain) with a few counts. The data originate from a study of cytomegalovirus exposure and HLA in healthy donors. Germline V gives CDR1 MNHNS, CDR2 SASEGT. With V trimmed by 7 bases and J by 4 bases, 6 bases remained unmatched. The CDR3 covers 15 residues. The PCR was carried out with 60 Vbeta primers and 13 Jbeta primers. Assay used: immunoSEQ multiplex PCR; TCRdb lists only in-frame clones, some missing. This table holds approximately 100,000 clones, approximately 81% found once. The chain links TRBV6-1 to TRBJ2-1; 11 bases agree with TRBD2. Material for sequencing was PBMCs. The clonotype comes from a male donor in good health and CMV-seropositive. The DNA of the CDR3 is TGTGCCAGCACCCCGACTAGCGGGGATTACAATGAGCAGTTCTTC. It codes for CASTPTSGDYNEQFF.